This entry lists 27 T cell receptor beta chains sequenced from one sample in a study of a mutant IDH1 vaccine in newly diagnosed glioma. The antigens of these receptors remain unknown. The time point: week 47, end of study. Each dose of the vaccine consisted of 300 ug of mutant IDH1 20-mer peptide, with topical imiquimod. Here immunoSEQ multiplex PCR was the method, and the copy in TCRdb shows in-frame clones only, minus some. The table has about 85,000 clones, 85% to 90% seen once. The sequencing used PBMCs, collected from a glioma patient whose treatment included an IDH1 peptide vaccine. The receptors shown here come from a woman aged 45 to 65 with glioma.

The chain uses TRBV7-2 and TRBJ2-4; 8 nucleotides agree with TRBD2. Germline V gene lookup returns CDR1 SGHTA and CDR2 FQGNSA. The V gene end was trimmed by 2 bases and the J gene end by 10 bases; junction bases not matched to a gene: 7. The CDR3 length is 14 residues. The CDR3 DNA is TGTGCCAGCAGCTTACGTGATAGCGGGATTATTCAGTACTTC. As protein: CASSLRDSGIIQYF.

The chain is built from TRBV5-1 and TRBJ2-2; 9 bases agree with TRBD2. V was clipped by 0 bases and J by 4 bases; unmatched bases: 7. The CDR3 covers 17 residues. Germline CDR1 and CDR2: SGHRS and YFSETQ. CDR3 in DNA: TGCGCCAGCAGCTTGGGGGTGACTAGCGGTCCCACCGGGGAGCTGTTTTTT. This gives the protein CASSLGVTSGPTGELFF.

The DNA for the CDR3 is TGCGCCAGCAGCCTTCTTGAAGGTTTAGCGGGAGGGGCCTACAATGAGCAGTTCTTC. Its translation: CASSLLEGLAGGAYNEQFF. V usage is TRBV23-1 and J usage is TRBJ2-1; 11 bases map to TRBD2. TRBV23-1 falls under the ORF class, with uncertain function. The CDR3 contains 19 residues. After removal of 6 bases from V and 2 bases from J, the junction contained 15 bases not matched to a gene.

In DNA form, the CDR3 reads TGTGCCATCAGTGAAACAGACCGCTCTGGAAACACCATATATTTT. Translation: CAISETDRSGNTIYF. The genes are TRBV10-3 and TRBJ1-3; D uncertain. The V gene lost 3 bases and the J gene lost 0 bases, with 9 bases spanning the gap. Per the germline V gene, CDR1 is ENHRY and CDR2 is SYGVKD. The CDR3 spans 15 residues.

The V gene is TRBV6-5, the J gene TRBJ1-1; no firm D call. The CDR3 covers 15 residues. Trimming left V 0 bases short and J 1 base short, with 9 bases between. CDR1 and CDR2 from the germline V gene are MNHEY and SVGAGI. CDR3 loop: CASSYSVLGNTEAFF. For the CDR3, the DNA is TGTGCCAGCAGTTACTCGGTTTTAGGGAACACTGAAGCTTTCTTT.

The rearrangement joins TRBV7-2 to TRBJ2-7; D is possibly TRBD2 (6 bases). V was pared by 7 bases and J by 2 bases, with 15 bases between. Germline V lookup: CDR1 SGHTA, CDR2 FQGNSA. The CDR3 length is 14 residues. CDR3 DNA sequence: TGTGCCAGCAACCCCAGGGAGGACACCTACGAGCAGTACTTC. Protein: CASNPREDTYEQYF.

The chain uses TRBV10-3 and TRBJ1-2, with D tentatively TRBD1 (5 bases). Germline CDR1 is ENHRY and CDR2 is SYGVKD. V was cut by 2 bases and J by 4 bases, with 8 bases left in between. The CDR3 sequence is 13 residues long. The CDR3 loop is CAISEAGTYGYTF. The CDR3 nucleotides are TGTGCCATCAGTGAGGCAGGGACCTATGGCTACACCTTC.

The chain couples TRBV10-1 to TRBJ2-3, with D possibly called TRBD1 or TRBD2 (6 bases each). Germline-derived CDR1 and CDR2 are WNHNN and SYGVQD (reference sequence). The V gene lost 2 bases and the J gene lost 0 bases, with 12 bases spanning the gap. The CDR3 sequence is 16 residues long. DNA of the CDR3: TGCGCCAGCAGTGAGAATCGGAGGGGGAGCACAGATACGCAGTATTTT. Amino acid sequence: CASSENRRGSTDTQYF.

This chain joins TRBV19 and TRBJ2-3; no reliable D call. CDR3 length: 16 residues. Germline V gene data show CDR1 as LNHDA and CDR2 as SQIVND (reference sequence). The ends were cut back, 6 bases at V and 2 bases at J, with 18 bases in the middle. The CDR3 DNA is TGTGCCAGTAGCCCGATCGCGCCGCAGCACACAGATACGCAGTATTTT. Translating gives CASSPIAPQHTDTQYF. Using reference TRBV19 and TRBJ2-3 for the parts outside the CDR3, the full variable domain is DGGITQSPKYLFRKEGQNVTLSCEQNLNHDAMYWYRQDPGQGLRLIYYSQIVNDFQKGDIAEGYSVSREKKESFPLTVTSAQKNPTAFYLCASSPIAPQHTDTQYFGPGTRLTVL.

The rearrangement uses TRBV7-6 and TRBJ1-6; the D gene is possibly TRBD1 (5 bases). Trimming shortened V by 2 bases and J by 8 bases, and 16 bases separated the two germline ends. Germline V lookup: CDR1 SGHVS, CDR2 FNYEAQ. The CDR3 has 16 residues. The chain's CDR3 is CASSLNDQGRDSPLHF. The CDR3 DNA reads TGTGCCAGCAGCTTAAATGATCAGGGTCGGGATTCACCCCTCCACTTT.

V is TRBV7-9 and J is TRBJ2-7; D tentatively fits TRBD1 or TRBD2 (5 bases each). This CDR3 region has 11 residues. With 5 bases removed from V and 12 bases from J, the gap between germline ends came to 14 bases. Germline assignment: CDR1 SEHNR and CDR2 FQNEAQ (reference sequence). CDR3 coding DNA: TGTGCCAGCAGCCCTTGGGACGGGGTGTACTTC. Amino acids: CASSPWDGVYF.

The chain uses TRBV14 and TRBJ1-1; the D is unclear. The length of the CDR3 is 13 residues. CDR1 is SGHDN and CDR2 is FVKESK in the germline V gene. V lost 5 bases to trimming and J lost 3 bases, with 10 bases between them. Written as DNA, the CDR3 is TGTGCCAGCAGCTACTCTCGGGACACTGAAGCTTTCTTT. Translating gives CASSYSRDTEAFF. The complete variable domain, with remaining parts taken from reference TRBV14 and TRBJ1-1, reads EAGVTQFPSHSVIEKGQTVTLRCDPISGHDNLYWYRRVMGKEIKFLLHFVKESKQDESGMPNNRFLAERTGGTYSTLKVQPAELEDSGVYFCASSYSRDTEAFFGQGTRLTVV.

This clone was counted between two and nine times. Here the CDR3 DNA reads TGTGCCAGCAGTTTATCAGGAGGGAGCTATGGCTACACCTTC. It encodes CASSLSGGSYGYTF. The J gene is TRBJ1-2, the V gene TRBV27; D gene uncertain. The V end lost 0 bases, the J end lost 4 bases, and 9 bases lay between the germline ends. The CDR3 consists of 14 residues. Germline loops: CDR1 MNHEY, CDR2 SMNVEV (reference sequence).

J is TRBJ2-7 and V is TRBV29-1; the match to TRBD2 covers 7 bases. The CDR3 covers 13 residues. Trimming took 5 bases from V and 0 from J; bases not matched to a gene: 4. Looked up from germline, CDR1 is SQVTM and CDR2 is ANQGSEA. The CDR3 sequence is CSVSGTNSYEQYF. The CDR3 region has the DNA TGCAGCGTTTCCGGGACTAACTCCTACGAGCAGTACTTC.

CDR3 protein: CASSSDRAGHGYTF. The CDR3 DNA follows: TGTGCCAGCAGCTCCGACAGGGCCGGCCACGGCTACACCTTC. J is TRBJ1-2 and V is TRBV7-3; 7 bases align to TRBD1. The CDR3 has 14 residues. Germline lookup yields CDR1 SGHTA and CDR2 FQGTGA. V trimming: 4 bases; J trimming: 8 bases; junction bases outside the gene matches: 10.

V usage is TRBV5-1 and J usage is TRBJ2-7; D not certain. V was shortened by 1 base and J by 3 bases, with 5 bases between the two germline ends. Germline V lookup: CDR1 SGHRS, CDR2 YFSETQ. The length of the CDR3 is 12 residues. CDR3 amino acids: CASSLTNYEQYF. CDR3 coding DNA: TGCGCCAGCAGCTTGACGAACTACGAGCAGTACTTC.

This chain connects TRBV28 to TRBJ1-6; D is ambiguous. Germline V gene data show CDR1 as MDHEN and CDR2 as SYDVKM. The CDR3 consists of 15 residues. Deletions cut 6 bases from V and 11 bases from J, with 20 bases between. The CDR3 DNA follows: TGTGCCAGCAGGGTCGATTTATACCTAGGCCCACCCCTCCACTTT. It yields the protein CASRVDLYLGPPLHF.

This chain links TRBV11-1 with TRBJ2-1; 9 bases agree with TRBD2. Germline CDR1 reads SGHAT; CDR2 reads FQDESV (reference sequence). Trimming took 4 bases from V and 6 from J; bases not matched to a gene: 13. CDR3 length equals 17 residues. As DNA, the CDR3 is TGTGCCAGCAGCTCCCCAGTGGGAGCGGGAGGAATCAATGAGCAGTTCTTC. Its translation is CASSSPVGAGGINEQFF.

V usage is TRBV7-9 and J usage is TRBJ2-2; the D gene could be TRBD1 or TRBD2 (5 bases each). V dropped 4 bases and J dropped 6 bases, with 18 bases sitting between them. The CDR3 runs to 16 residues. The V gene's germline CDR1 is SEHNR and CDR2 FQNEAQ (reference sequence). The CDR3 DNA reads TGTGCCAGCAGCTCCCGACCGGGACCCCTCGCCGGGGAGCTGTTTTTT. Its translation: CASSSRPGPLAGELFF.

The chain links TRBV5-1 to TRBJ2-5; D unclear. The CDR3 has 11 amino acids. CDR1 and CDR2 (germline): SGHRS, YFSETQ. V was pared by 5 bases and J by 1 base, with 3 bases between. The CDR3 reads CASRSQETQYF. CDR3 nucleotide sequence: TGCGCCAGCAGGAGCCAAGAGACCCAGTACTTC. Looking up the rest from reference TRBV5-1 and TRBJ2-5 gives the full variable domain: KAGVTQTPRYLIKTRGQQVTLSCSPISGHRSVSWYQQTPGQGLQFLFEYFSETQRNKGNFPGRFSGRQFSNSRSEMNVSTLELGDSALYLCASRSQETQYFGPGTRLLVL.

A few counts support this clone. V usage is TRBV6-5 and J usage is TRBJ1-1; possibly TRBD1 for D (5 bases). CDR1 and CDR2 from the germline V gene are MNHEY and SVGAGI. The CDR3 runs to 15 residues. V lost 0 bases to trimming and J lost 1 base, with 9 bases between them. As DNA, the CDR3 is TGTGCCAGCAGTTACTCAGCAGGGTGGAACACTGAAGCTTTCTTT. The encoded protein is CASSYSAGWNTEAFF.

V is TRBV6-6 and J is TRBJ2-3; D unclear. Deletions cut 6 bases from V and 7 bases from J, with 8 bases between. The germline V gene encodes CDR1 MNHNY and CDR2 SVGAGI (reference sequence). This CDR3 spans 11 amino acids. CDR3 in DNA: TGTGCCAGCAGCACTCAGCATACGCAGTATTTT. Translated, it gives CASSTQHTQYF.

CDR3 nucleotides: TGTGCCAGCAGTTTGAGCCTGACAGGGGTGTCCTACGAGCAGTACTTC. This encodes CASSLSLTGVSYEQYF. The chain is built from TRBV27 and TRBJ2-7, with TRBD1 matching 8 bases. Unmatched junction bases numbered 8, after V lost 3 bases and J lost 1 base. This CDR3 has 16 residues. Germline CDR1 and CDR2: MNHEY and SMNVEV (reference sequence).

The genes are TRBV2 and TRBJ2-2; 13 nucleotides agree with TRBD2. Trimming at V came to 6 bases and at J to 1 base, leaving 11 bases not matched to a gene. The CDR3 consists of 19 residues. CDR1 and CDR2 (germline): SNHLY, FYNNEI. CDR3 DNA: TGTGCCAGCAGCCCCGGGACTAGCGGGGACACTCGGAACACCGGGGAGCTGTTTTTT. This encodes CASSPGTSGDTRNTGELFF.

V gene TRBV7-9 combines with J gene TRBJ1-4; possibly TRBD1 for D (5 bases). CDR1 is SEHNR and CDR2 is FQNEAQ in the germline V gene (reference sequence). V was shortened by 5 bases and J by 5 bases, with 15 bases between the two germline ends. This CDR3 contains 15 residues. The CDR3 loop reads CASSNMGGSNEKLFF. CDR3 nucleotide sequence: TGTGCCAGCAGCAACATGGGGGGTTCGAATGAAAAACTGTTTTTT.

The chain employs TRBV14 and TRBJ2-1; 15 nucleotides match TRBD2. Germline CDR1 is SGHDN and CDR2 is FVKESK. This CDR3 has 15 amino acids. Trimming cost V 4 bases and J 10 bases; bases outside gene matches: 5. CDR3 bases: TGTGCCAGCAGCCCGGGACTAGCGGGAGGTCCCGAGCAGTTCTTC. This encodes CASSPGLAGGPEQFF.

This clone has a single count. V and J are TRBV28 and TRBJ2-7; D might be TRBD2 (5 bases). Trimming removed 4 bases at V and 1 base at J, with 8 bases between. The CDR3 runs to 13 residues. Germline CDR1 is MDHEN and CDR2 is SYDVKM. The CDR3 is CASSYGVSYEQYF. CDR3 in DNA: TGTGCCAGCAGTTACGGGGTTTCCTACGAGCAGTACTTC. Full variable domain (remainder filled in from reference TRBV28 and TRBJ2-7): DVKVTQSSRYLVKRTGEKVFLECVQDMDHENMFWYRQDPGLGLRLIYFSYDVKMKEKGDIPEGYSVSREKKERFSLILESASTNQTSMYLCASSYGVSYEQYFGPGTRLTVT.